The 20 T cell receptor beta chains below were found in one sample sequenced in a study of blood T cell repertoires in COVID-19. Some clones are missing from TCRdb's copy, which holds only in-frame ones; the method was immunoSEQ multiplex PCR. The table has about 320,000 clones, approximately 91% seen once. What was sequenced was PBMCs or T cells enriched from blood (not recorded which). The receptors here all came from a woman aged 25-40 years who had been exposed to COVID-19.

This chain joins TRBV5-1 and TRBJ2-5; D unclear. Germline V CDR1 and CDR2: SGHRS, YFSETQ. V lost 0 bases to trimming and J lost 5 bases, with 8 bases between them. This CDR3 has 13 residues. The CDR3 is CASSLAVGETQYF. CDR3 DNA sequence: TGCGCCAGCAGCTTGGCCGTCGGGGAGACCCAGTACTTC.

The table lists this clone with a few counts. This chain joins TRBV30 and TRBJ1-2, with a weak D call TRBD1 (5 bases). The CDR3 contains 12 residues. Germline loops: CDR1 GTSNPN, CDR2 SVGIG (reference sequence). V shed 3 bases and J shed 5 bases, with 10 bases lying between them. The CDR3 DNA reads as TGTGCCTGGAGCGCCGGGGGGTATGGCTACACCTTC. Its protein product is CAWSAGGYGYTF.

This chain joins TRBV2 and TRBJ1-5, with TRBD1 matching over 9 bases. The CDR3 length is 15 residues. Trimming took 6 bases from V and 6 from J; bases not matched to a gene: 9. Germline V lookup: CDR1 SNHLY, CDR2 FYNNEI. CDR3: CASRGTGPIGQPQHF. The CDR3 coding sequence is TGTGCCAGCAGGGGGACAGGGCCGATCGGTCAGCCCCAGCATTTT.

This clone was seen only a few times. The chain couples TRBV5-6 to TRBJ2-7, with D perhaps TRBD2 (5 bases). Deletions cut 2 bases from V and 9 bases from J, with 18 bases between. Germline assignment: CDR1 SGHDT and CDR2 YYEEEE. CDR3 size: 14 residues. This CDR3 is CASSFWDGLGRQYF. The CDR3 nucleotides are TGTGCCAGCAGCTTTTGGGATGGTCTGGGGAGGCAGTACTTC. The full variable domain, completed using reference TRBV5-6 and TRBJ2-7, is DAGVTQSPTHLIKTRGQQVTLRCSPKSGHDTVSWYQQALGQGPQFIFQYYEEEERQRGNFPDRFSGHQFPNYSSELNVNALLLGDSALYLCASSFWDGLGRQYFGPGTRLTVT.

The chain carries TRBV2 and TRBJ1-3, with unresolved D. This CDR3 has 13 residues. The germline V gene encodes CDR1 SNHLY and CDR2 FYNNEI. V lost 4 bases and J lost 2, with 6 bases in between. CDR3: CASSGEAGNTIYF. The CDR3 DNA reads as TGTGCCAGCAGTGGGGAGGCTGGAAACACCATATATTTT.

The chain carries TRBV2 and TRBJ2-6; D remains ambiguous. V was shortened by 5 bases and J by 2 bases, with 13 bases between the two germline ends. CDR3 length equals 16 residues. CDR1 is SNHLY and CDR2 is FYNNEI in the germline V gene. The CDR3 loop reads CASSRVLVPGANVLTF. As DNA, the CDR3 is TGTGCCAGCAGTCGGGTTCTCGTTCCTGGGGCCAACGTCCTGACTTTC.

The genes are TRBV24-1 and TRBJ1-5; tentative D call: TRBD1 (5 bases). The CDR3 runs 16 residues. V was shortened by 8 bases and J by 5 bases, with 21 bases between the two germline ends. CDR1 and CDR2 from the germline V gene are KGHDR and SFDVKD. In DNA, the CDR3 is TGTGCCACCACCCCATCTTTCCAGGCACAGGATCAGCCCCAGCATTTT. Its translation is CATTPSFQAQDQPQHF.

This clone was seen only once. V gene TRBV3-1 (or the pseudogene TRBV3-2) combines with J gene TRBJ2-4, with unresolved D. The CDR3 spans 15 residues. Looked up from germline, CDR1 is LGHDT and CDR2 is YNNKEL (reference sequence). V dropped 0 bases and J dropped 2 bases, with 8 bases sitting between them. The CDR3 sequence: CASSQELVTKNIQYF. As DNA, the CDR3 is TGTGCCAGCAGCCAAGAGCTAGTAACCAAAAACATTCAGTACTTC.

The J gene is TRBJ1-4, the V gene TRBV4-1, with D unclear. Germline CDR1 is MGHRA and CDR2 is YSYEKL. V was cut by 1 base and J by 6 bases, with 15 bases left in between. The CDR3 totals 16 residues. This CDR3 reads CASSQVQRLRDEKLFF. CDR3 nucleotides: TGCGCCAGCAGCCAAGTTCAGAGACTAAGGGATGAAAAACTGTTTTTT.

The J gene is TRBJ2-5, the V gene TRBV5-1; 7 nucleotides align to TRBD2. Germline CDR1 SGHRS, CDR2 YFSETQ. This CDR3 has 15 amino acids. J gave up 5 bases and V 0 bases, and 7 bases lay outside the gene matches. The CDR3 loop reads CASSLGQRGGETQYF. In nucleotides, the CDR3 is TGCGCCAGCAGCTTGGGGCAGCGGGGAGGGGAGACCCAGTACTTC.

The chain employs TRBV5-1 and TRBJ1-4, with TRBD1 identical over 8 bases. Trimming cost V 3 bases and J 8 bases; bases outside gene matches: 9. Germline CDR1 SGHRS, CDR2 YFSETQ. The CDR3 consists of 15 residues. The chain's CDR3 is CASSSTGASSEKLFF. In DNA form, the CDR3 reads TGCGCCAGCAGCTCGACAGGGGCGAGTAGCGAAAAACTGTTTTTT. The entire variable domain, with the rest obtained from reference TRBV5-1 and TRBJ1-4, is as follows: KAGVTQTPRYLIKTRGQQVTLSCSPISGHRSVSWYQQTPGQGLQFLFEYFSETQRNKGNFPGRFSGRQFSNSRSEMNVSTLELGDSALYLCASSSTGASSEKLFFGSGTQLSVL.

The CDR3 region is CASTLEGVANTEAFF. The CDR3 region has the DNA TGTGCCAGCACCCTTGAAGGGGTAGCGAACACTGAAGCTTTCTTT. V is TRBV5-4 and J is TRBJ1-1; D might be TRBD1 (5 bases). Germline V lookup: CDR1 SGHNT, CDR2 YYREEE (reference sequence). This CDR3 contains 15 residues. V shed 6 bases and J shed 1 base, with 16 bases lying between them.

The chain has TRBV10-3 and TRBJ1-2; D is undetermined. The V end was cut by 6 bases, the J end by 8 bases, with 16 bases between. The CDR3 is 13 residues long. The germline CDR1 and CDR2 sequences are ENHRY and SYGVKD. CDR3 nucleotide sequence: TGTGCCATCAGGGATAAGGAGGTGAAAGGCTACACCTTC. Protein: CAIRDKEVKGYTF.

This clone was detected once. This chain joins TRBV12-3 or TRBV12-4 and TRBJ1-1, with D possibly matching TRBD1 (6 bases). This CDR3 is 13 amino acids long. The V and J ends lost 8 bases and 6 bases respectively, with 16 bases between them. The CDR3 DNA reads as TGTGCCAGCGGTCTCCAGGGGACGGCTGAAGCTTTCTTT. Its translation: CASGLQGTAEAFF.

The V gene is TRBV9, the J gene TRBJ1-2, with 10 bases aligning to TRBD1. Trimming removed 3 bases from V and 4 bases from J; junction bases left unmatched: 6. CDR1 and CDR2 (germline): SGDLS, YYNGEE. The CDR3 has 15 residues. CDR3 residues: CASSADRGLIYGYTF. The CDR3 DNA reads TGTGCCAGCAGCGCAGACAGGGGGCTGATCTATGGCTACACCTTC.

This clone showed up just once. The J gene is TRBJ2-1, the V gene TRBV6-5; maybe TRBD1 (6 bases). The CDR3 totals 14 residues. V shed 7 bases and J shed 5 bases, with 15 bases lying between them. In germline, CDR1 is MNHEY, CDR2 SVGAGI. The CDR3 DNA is TGTGCCAGCACCCCCCGGACAGATGACAATGAGCAGTTCTTC. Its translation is CASTPRTDDNEQFF.

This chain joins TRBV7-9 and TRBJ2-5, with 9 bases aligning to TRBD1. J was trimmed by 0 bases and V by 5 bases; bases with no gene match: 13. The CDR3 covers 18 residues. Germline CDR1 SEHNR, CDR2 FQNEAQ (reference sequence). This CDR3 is CASSLPRQGDLDQETQYF. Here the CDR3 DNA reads TGTGCCAGCAGCCTACCGAGACAGGGGGATTTGGACCAAGAGACCCAGTACTTC.

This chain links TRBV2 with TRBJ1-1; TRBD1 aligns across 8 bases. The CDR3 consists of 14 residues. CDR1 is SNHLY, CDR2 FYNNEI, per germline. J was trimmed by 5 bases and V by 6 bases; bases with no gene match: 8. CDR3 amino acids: CASSNFGQGTEAFF. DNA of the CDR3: TGTGCCAGCAGCAACTTTGGACAGGGTACTGAAGCTTTCTTT.

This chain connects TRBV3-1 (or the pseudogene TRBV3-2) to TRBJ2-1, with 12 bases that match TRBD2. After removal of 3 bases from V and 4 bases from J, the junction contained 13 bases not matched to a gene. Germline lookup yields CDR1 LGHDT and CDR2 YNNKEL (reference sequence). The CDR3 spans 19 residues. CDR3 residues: CASSHLPGLGLAGYNEQFF. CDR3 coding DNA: TGTGCCAGCAGCCACCTTCCCGGCCTAGGACTAGCGGGATACAATGAGCAGTTCTTC.

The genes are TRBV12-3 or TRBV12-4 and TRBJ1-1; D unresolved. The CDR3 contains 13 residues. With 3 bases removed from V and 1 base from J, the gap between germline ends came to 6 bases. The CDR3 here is CASSFSQNTEAFF. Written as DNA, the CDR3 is TGTGCCAGCAGTTTTTCCCAGAACACTGAAGCTTTCTTT.